These T cell receptor beta chains were read from a single sample in a study of CDR3 diversity in severe acne. One entry per CDR3 protein results from TCRdb running MiXCR on the PCR reads. The repertoire holds some 84,000 distinct CDR3 sequences, with around 50% as singletons. Sequenced material: blood. These receptors originate from a male donor in good health, serving as a control. CDR3s include the opening cysteine and the closing phenylalanine or tryptophan. D genes are given only for firm matches. Where a row states a size, it is once, few, many or the class of an expanded clone; other rows omit it.

j_call	v_call	d_call	clone_size	cdr3_nt	cdr3_aa
TRBJ2-6	TRBV7-7	.	.	TGTGCTAGCAGCCCGGGACCGAACTCTGGGGCCAACGTCCTGACTTTC	CASSPGPNSGANVLTF
TRBJ1-4	TRBV19	.	few	TGTGCCAGTAGTACGGGGAGACCCTTGAGGGAAAAACTGTTTTTT	CASSTGRPLREKLFF
TRBJ2-1	TRBV2	TRBD2	many	TGTGCCAGCAGTTTCCCTAGCGGGGTCCCTAGCTCCTACAATGAGCAGTTCTTC	CASSFPSGVPSSYNEQFF
TRBJ1-6	TRBV25-1	.	medium-sized	TGTGCCAGTAAACCGGGCCTGGGAAATTCACCCCTCCACTTT	CASKPGLGNSPLHF
TRBJ1-6	TRBV12-3/TRBV12-4	.	.	TGTGCCAGCAGCCGAAACCGGGGGATTGATTCACCCCTCCACTTT	CASSRNRGIDSPLHF
TRBJ1-2	TRBV19	.	.	TGTGCCACAACAGCGAGAGCTAACTATGGCTACACCTTC	CATTARANYGYTF
TRBJ2-7	TRBV25-1	.	few	TGTGCCAGCAGTGCTGATGCCACCTCCTACGAGCAGTACTTC	CASSADATSYEQYF
TRBJ2-3	TRBV9	.	many	TGTGCCAGCAACGAGGGGAGCACAGATACGCAGTATTTT	CASNEGSTDTQYF
TRBJ2-6	TRBV3-1	TRBD2	.	TGTGCCAGCAGCCATGAGGGACTAGCGGGAGGGTCTGGGGCCAACGTCCTGACTTTC	CASSHEGLAGGSGANVLTF
TRBJ2-7	TRBV2	.	.	TGTGCCAGCAGACCCCACGGGGAGAACTCCTACGAGCAGTACTTC	CASRPHGENSYEQYF
TRBJ1-2	TRBV20-1	TRBD1	.	TGCAGTGCCCCACGACAGGGAGGTTTTGGCTACACCTTC	CSAPRQGGFGYTF
TRBJ2-2	TRBV2	TRBD1	.	TGTGCCAGCTTGCGCCCCTACAGGGGCCTAGGAGACACCGGGGAGCTGTTTTTT	CASLRPYRGLGDTGELFF
TRBJ2-7	TRBV5-1	TRBD1	.	TGCGCCAGCAGCTCTTCCCCGGGACAGGGGGAAAAGTACTTC	CASSSSPGQGEKYF
TRBJ1-1	TRBV2	.	once	.	CATVTAGEQFFGPGGTEAFF
TRBJ2-5	TRBV5-1	TRBD1	many	TGCGCCAGCAGCACAAAGACAGGGGGGATCCAAGAGACCCAGTACTTC	CASSTKTGGIQETQYF
TRBJ2-7	TRBV12-3/TRBV12-4	.	many	TGTGCCAGCAGGCTAGCCTCCGAGCAGTACTTC	CASRLASEQYF
TRBJ2-7	TRBV29-1	.	.	TGCAGCGTTGAAGAACGGAAGTACGAGCAGTACTTC	CSVEERKYEQYF
TRBJ2-7	TRBV29-1	TRBD1	few	TGCAGCGCTAGGGGACAGGGGCGGCACGAGCAGTACTTC	CSARGQGRHEQYF
TRBJ2-1	TRBV6-4	.	.	TGTACCAGCAGTGACTCGGACAACACTGAGCAGTTCTTC	CTSSDSDNTEQFF
TRBJ1-4	TRBV29-1	.	.	TGCAGCGTTGAAGACCCCCTCCAAGGGGGAAATGAAAAACTGTTTTTT	CSVEDPLQGGNEKLFF
TRBJ2-7	TRBV6-5	TRBD1	many	TGTGCCAGCAGTTACACTGGGACAGGGTACTACGAGCAGTACTTC	CASSYTGTGYYEQYF
TRBJ2-7	TRBV25-1	TRBD2	once	TGTGCCACCAGCACGGTTAGCGGGAGGTCGAACGAGCAGTACTTC	CATSTVSGRSNEQYF
TRBJ2-3	TRBV29-1	TRBD2	.	TGCAGCGTTGGGACTAGCGGGGCCACAGATACGCAGTATTTT	CSVGTSGATDTQYF
TRBJ2-1	TRBV6-5	.	many	TGTGCCAGCAGTCTTGAACGGAATGAGCAGTTCTTC	CASSLERNEQFF
TRBJ2-2	TRBV20-1	.	.	TGCAGTGCTAGACCAGACAGCTCAAGGCGCACCGGGGAGCTGTATTTT	CSARPDSSRRTGELYF
TRBJ1-1	TRBV3-1	TRBD1	.	TGTGCCAGCAGCCAAACTGTAGGGACAGACACTGAAGCTTTCTTT	CASSQTVGTDTEAFF
TRBJ1-4	TRBV10-3	.	many	TGTGCCATCAGGAGAGGGGAGGATGAAAAACTGTTTTTT	CAIRRGEDEKLFF
TRBJ2-3	TRBV28	.	many	TGTGCCAGCAGTTTAACGGGTGTTAGCGCGAGCACAGATACGCAGTATTTT	CASSLTGVSASTDTQYF
TRBJ1-5	TRBV9	.	.	TGTGCCAGCAGTCCGACAGTTAGCAATCAGCCCCAGCATTTT	CASSPTVSNQPQHF
TRBJ2-7	TRBV4-2	TRBD2	.	TGTGCCAGCAGCCATGATCGGCCGGGACTAGCGGGAACCTACGAGCAGTACTTC	CASSHDRPGLAGTYEQYF
TRBJ2-5	TRBV6-5	TRBD1	.	TGTGCCAGCAGTGCTGGACAGGGTGGGGAGACCCAGTACTTC	CASSAGQGGETQYF
TRBJ2-2	TRBV7-8	.	.	TGTGCCAGCAGCCCTACGTTAGGGGGGCTGTTTTTT	CASSPTLGGLFF
TRBJ1-2	TRBV24-1	.	.	TGTGCCAGCAGTTTATCGCCGACGGGGGCCTATGGCTACACCTTC	CASSLSPTGAYGYTF